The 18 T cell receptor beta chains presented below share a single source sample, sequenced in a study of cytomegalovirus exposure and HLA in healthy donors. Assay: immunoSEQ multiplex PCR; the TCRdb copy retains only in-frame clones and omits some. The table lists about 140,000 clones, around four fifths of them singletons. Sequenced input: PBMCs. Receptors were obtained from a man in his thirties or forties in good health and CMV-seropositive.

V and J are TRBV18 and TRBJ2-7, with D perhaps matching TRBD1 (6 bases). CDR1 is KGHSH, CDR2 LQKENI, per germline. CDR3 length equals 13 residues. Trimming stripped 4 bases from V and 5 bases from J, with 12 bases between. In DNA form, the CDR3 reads TGTGCCAGCTCACAGTTACAGGGTGACGAGCAGTACTTC. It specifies CASSQLQGDEQYF.

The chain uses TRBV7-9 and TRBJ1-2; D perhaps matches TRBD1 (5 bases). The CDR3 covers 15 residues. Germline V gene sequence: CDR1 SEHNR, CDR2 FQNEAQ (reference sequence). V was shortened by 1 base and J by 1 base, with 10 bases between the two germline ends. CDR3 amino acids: CASSLGGGDNYGYTF. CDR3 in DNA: TGTGCCAGCAGCTTAGGCGGGGGGGATAACTATGGCTACACCTTC.

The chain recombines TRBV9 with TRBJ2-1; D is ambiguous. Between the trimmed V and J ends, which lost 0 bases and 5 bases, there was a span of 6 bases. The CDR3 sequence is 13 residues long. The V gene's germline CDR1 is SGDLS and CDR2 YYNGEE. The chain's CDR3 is CASSVGPNNEQFF. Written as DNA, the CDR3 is TGTGCCAGCAGCGTAGGGCCCAACAATGAGCAGTTCTTC. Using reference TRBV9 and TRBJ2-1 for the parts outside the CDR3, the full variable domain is DSGVTQTPKHLITATGQRVTLRCSPRSGDLSVYWYQQSLDQGLQFLIQYYNGEERAKGNILERFSAQQFPDLHSELNLSSLELGDSALYFCASSVGPNNEQFFGPGTRLTVL.

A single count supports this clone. CDR3: CASSSERGRTDTQYF. The CDR3 region has the DNA TGTGCCAGCAGCTCAGAGCGGGGACGCACAGATACGCAGTATTTT. The V gene is TRBV7-3, the J gene TRBJ2-3; 7 bases agree with TRBD2. Germline lookup yields CDR1 SGHTA and CDR2 FQGTGA. The CDR3 length is 15 residues. V was clipped by 4 bases and J by 1 base; unmatched bases: 5.

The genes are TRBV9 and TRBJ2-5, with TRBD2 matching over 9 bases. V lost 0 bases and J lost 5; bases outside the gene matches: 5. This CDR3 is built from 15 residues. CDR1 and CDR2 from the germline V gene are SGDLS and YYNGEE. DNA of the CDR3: TGTGCCAGCAGCGTAGGGCGGGAGGGACGGGAGACCCAGTACTTC. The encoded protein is CASSVGREGRETQYF.

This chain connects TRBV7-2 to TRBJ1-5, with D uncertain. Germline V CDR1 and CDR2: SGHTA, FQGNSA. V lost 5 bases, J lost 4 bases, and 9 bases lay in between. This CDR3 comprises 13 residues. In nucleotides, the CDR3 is TGTGCCAGCAGCGCCGGGGTTAATCAGCCCCAGCATTTT. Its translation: CASSAGVNQPQHF.

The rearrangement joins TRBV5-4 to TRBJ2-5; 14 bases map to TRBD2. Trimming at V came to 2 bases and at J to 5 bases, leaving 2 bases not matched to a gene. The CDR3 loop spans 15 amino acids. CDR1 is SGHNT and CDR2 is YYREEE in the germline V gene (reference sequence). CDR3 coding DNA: TGTGCCAGCAGCTTCAGGACTAGCGGGAGGGAGACCCAGTACTTC. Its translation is CASSFRTSGRETQYF. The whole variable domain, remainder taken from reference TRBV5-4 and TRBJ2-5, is ETGVTQSPTHLIKTRGQQVTLRCSSQSGHNTVSWYQQALGQGPQFIFQYYREEENGRGNFPPRFSGLQFPNYSSELNVNALELDDSALYLCASSFRTSGRETQYFGPGTRLLVL.

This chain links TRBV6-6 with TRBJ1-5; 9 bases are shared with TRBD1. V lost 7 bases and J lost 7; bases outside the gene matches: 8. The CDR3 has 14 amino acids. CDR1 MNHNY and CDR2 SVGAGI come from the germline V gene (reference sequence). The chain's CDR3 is CASNTGTGKQPQHF. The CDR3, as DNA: TGTGCCAGCAACACTGGGACAGGGAAACAGCCCCAGCATTTT.

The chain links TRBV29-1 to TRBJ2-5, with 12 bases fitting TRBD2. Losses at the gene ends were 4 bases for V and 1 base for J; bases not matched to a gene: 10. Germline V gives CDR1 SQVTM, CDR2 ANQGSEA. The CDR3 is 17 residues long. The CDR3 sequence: CSVAGGGLAGPQETQYF. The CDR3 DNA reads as TGCAGCGTTGCGGGGGGTGGACTAGCGGGACCCCAAGAGACCCAGTACTTC.

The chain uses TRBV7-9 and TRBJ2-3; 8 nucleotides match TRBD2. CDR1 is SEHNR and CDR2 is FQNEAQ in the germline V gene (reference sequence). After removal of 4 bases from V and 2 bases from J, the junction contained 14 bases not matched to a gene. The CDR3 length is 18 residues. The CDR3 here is CASSSPLGSGKLTDTQYF. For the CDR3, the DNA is TGTGCCAGCAGCTCCCCCTTAGGTAGCGGGAAACTCACAGATACGCAGTATTTT.

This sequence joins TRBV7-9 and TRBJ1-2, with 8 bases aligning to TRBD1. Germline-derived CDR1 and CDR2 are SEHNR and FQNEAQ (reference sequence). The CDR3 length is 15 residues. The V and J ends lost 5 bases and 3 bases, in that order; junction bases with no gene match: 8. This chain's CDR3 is CASSTSGGADYGYTF. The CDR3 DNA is TGTGCCAGCAGCACCTCAGGGGGCGCGGACTATGGCTACACCTTC.

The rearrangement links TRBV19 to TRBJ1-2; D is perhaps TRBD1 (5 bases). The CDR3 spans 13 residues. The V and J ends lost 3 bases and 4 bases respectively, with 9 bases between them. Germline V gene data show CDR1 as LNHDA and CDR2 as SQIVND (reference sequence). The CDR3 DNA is TGTGCCAGTAGTATGTCAGGGATCTATGGCTACACCTTC. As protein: CASSMSGIYGYTF.

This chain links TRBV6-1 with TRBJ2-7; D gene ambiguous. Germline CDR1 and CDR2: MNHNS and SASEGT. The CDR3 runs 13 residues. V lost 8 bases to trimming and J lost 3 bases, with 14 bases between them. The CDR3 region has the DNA TGTGCCAGCCGCGGAAGAGGTGGCTACGAGCAGTACTTC. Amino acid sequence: CASRGRGGYEQYF.

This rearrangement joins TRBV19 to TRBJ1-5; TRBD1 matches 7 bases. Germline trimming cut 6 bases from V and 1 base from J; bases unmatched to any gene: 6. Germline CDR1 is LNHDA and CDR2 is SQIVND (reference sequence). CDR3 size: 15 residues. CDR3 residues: CASRTGRRSNQPQHF. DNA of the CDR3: TGTGCCAGTAGGACAGGGAGGCGCAGCAATCAGCCCCAGCATTTT.

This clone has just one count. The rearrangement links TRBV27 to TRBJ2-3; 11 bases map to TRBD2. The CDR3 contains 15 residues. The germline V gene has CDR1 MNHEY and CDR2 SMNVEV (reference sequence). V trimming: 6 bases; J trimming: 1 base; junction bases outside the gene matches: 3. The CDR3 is CASRRLAGRTDTQYF. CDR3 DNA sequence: TGTGCCAGCAGGCGACTAGCGGGACGCACAGATACGCAGTATTTT.

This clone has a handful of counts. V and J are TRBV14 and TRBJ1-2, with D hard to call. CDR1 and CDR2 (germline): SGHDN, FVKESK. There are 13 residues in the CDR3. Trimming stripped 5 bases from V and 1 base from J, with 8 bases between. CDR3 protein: CASSEHYNYGYTF. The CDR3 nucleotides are TGTGCCAGCAGCGAGCATTATAACTATGGCTACACCTTC. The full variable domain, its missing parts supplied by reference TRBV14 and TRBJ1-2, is EAGVTQFPSHSVIEKGQTVTLRCDPISGHDNLYWYRRVMGKEIKFLLHFVKESKQDESGMPNNRFLAERTGGTYSTLKVQPAELEDSGVYFCASSEHYNYGYTFGSGTRLTVV.

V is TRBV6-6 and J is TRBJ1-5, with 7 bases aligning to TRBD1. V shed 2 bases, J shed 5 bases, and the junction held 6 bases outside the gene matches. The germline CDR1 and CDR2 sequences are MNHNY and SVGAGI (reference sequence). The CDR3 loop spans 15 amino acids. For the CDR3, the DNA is TGTGCCAGCAGTTACAGGGGGCAGAACTATCAGCCCCAGCATTTT. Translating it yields CASSYRGQNYQPQHF.

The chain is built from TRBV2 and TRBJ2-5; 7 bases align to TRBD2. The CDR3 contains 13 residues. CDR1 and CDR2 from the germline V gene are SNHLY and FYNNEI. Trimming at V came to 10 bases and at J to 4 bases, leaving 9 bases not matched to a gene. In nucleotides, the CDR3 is TGTGCCACCCAGTTGGGGGGGGGAGAGACCCAGTACTTC. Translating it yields CATQLGGGETQYF.